Following are 24 T cell receptor beta chains from one sample sequenced in a study of blood T cell repertoires in COVID-19. Produced via immunoSEQ multiplex PCR; TCRdb's table is partial and in-frame only. The data hold 250,000 to 350,000 clones, with about 89% observed a single time. The sample taken for sequencing was peripheral blood. Every receptor here comes from a woman aged 55 to 70 with acute or convalescent COVID-19.

This chain links TRBV6-2 or TRBV6-3 with TRBJ1-3; D is unclear. Trimming shortened V by 0 bases and J by 0 bases, and 6 bases separated the two germline ends. The CDR3 has 15 amino acids. Germline CDR1 and CDR2: MNHEY and SVGEGT. CDR3 region: CASSYSWLSGNTIYF. CDR3 nucleotides: TGTGCCAGCAGTTACTCGTGGCTCTCTGGAAACACCATATATTTT.

The V and J genes are TRBV2 and TRBJ2-3; D gene unclear. CDR3 length: 16 residues. Germline CDR1 reads SNHLY; CDR2 reads FYNNEI. The V and J ends lost 5 bases and 2 bases respectively, with 17 bases between them. The CDR3, as DNA: TGTGCCAGCAGTTACGGCCTGCGGAGCTACACAGATACGCAGTATTTT. Amino acids: CASSYGLRSYTDTQYF.

The chain is built from TRBV3-1 (or the pseudogene TRBV3-2) and TRBJ2-5; D is possibly TRBD2 (7 bases). V was pared by 2 bases and J by 5 bases, with 18 bases between. The CDR3 covers 16 residues. The germline CDR1 and CDR2 sequences are LGHDT and YNNKEL (reference sequence). The CDR3 here is CASSQPGGGFRETQYF. CDR3 DNA sequence: TGTGCCAGCAGCCAACCAGGCGGGGGCTTCCGGGAGACCCAGTACTTC.

This sequence joins TRBV5-1 and TRBJ2-3; 12 bases fit TRBD2. The germline CDR1 and CDR2 sequences are SGHRS and YFSETQ. The V segment lost 3 bases and the J segment 5 bases; nucleotides outside the gene matches: 7. CDR3 size: 16 residues. The CDR3 is CASSSRTSGAGDTQYF. The CDR3 bases are TGCGCCAGCAGCTCACGGACTAGCGGGGCCGGAGATACGCAGTATTTT.

The chain joins TRBV2 to TRBJ1-1, with 7 bases matching TRBD1. Losses at the gene ends were 4 bases for V and 4 bases for J; bases not matched to a gene: 9. This CDR3 has 15 amino acids. Germline CDR1 is SNHLY and CDR2 is FYNNEI. CDR3 DNA: TGTGCCAGCAGTGCGGGACAGCCTGGCGTCACTGAAGCTTTCTTT. Translated, it gives CASSAGQPGVTEAFF.

V is TRBV7-8 and J is TRBJ2-5, with TRBD2 matching over 7 bases. Germline loops: CDR1 SGHVS, CDR2 FQNEAQ. The CDR3 totals 16 residues. Trimming took 4 bases from V and 1 from J; bases not matched to a gene: 9. CDR3 in DNA: TGTGCCAGCAGCTATCCTGGGCTAGCGGTCCAAGAGACCCAGTACTTC. It yields the protein CASSYPGLAVQETQYF.

The chain has TRBV5-4 and TRBJ2-6; TRBD1 aligns across 8 bases. This CDR3 contains 16 residues. Germline V CDR1 and CDR2: SGHNT, YYREEE (reference sequence). The trim removed 3 bases at V and 3 bases at J, leaving 5 bases unmatched. Written as DNA, the CDR3 is TGTGCCAGCAGCTCCCAGGGGGCTTATGGGGCCAACGTCCTGACTTTC. The encoded protein is CASSSQGAYGANVLTF.

The rearrangement links TRBV18 to TRBJ1-3, with D perhaps TRBD1 (6 bases). Deletions cut 1 base from V and 2 bases from J, with 12 bases between. Germline CDR1 reads KGHSH; CDR2 reads LQKENI. The CDR3 length is 16 residues. CDR3 DNA sequence: TGTGCCAGCTCACCACAGGGAAGGGGGACTGGAAACACCATATATTTT. It encodes CASSPQGRGTGNTIYF.

This rearrangement joins TRBV5-4 to TRBJ2-5; D is possibly TRBD1 (5 bases). CDR3 length equals 15 residues. V lost 4 bases and J lost 1, with 14 bases in between. Germline values: CDR1 SGHNT, CDR2 YYREEE (reference sequence). CDR3 loop: CASSRDLQVQETQYF. CDR3 bases: TGTGCCAGCAGCCGCGACTTACAGGTCCAAGAGACCCAGTACTTC. Full variable domain (outside the CDR3, taken from reference TRBV5-4 and TRBJ2-5): ETGVTQSPTHLIKTRGQQVTLRCSSQSGHNTVSWYQQALGQGPQFIFQYYREEENGRGNFPPRFSGLQFPNYSSELNVNALELDDSALYLCASSRDLQVQETQYFGPGTRLLVL.

The rearrangement joins TRBV7-2 to TRBJ2-7, with TRBD2 matching over 9 bases. The CDR3 covers 15 residues. The germline V gene has CDR1 SGHTA and CDR2 FQGNSA. V dropped 2 bases and J dropped 3; count of bases not matched to a gene: 5. Here the CDR3 DNA reads TGTGCCAGCAGCTTATTCGCGGGGGGGGACTACGAGCAGTACTTC. Translating gives CASSLFAGGDYEQYF.

This sequence joins TRBV19 and TRBJ2-1; 7 positions match TRBD1. V lost 1 base and J lost 6; bases outside the gene matches: 3. CDR1 and CDR2 from the germline V gene are LNHDA and SQIVND (reference sequence). The length of the CDR3 is 14 residues. In nucleotides, the CDR3 is TGTGCCAGTAGTATAGCGGGACAGCTCAATGAGCAGTTCTTC. Amino acid sequence: CASSIAGQLNEQFF.

The chain carries TRBV7-2 and TRBJ2-1; TRBD1 aligns across 11 bases. The CDR3 runs to 19 residues. The V and J ends lost 4 bases and 0 bases, in that order; junction bases with no gene match: 11. Germline lookup yields CDR1 SGHTA and CDR2 FQGNSA. The CDR3 spells CASSSVRDRGRSSYNEQFF. CDR3 DNA sequence: TGTGCCAGCAGCTCCGTCCGGGACAGGGGGAGGAGCTCCTACAATGAGCAGTTCTTC.

Note on this clone: One junction end disagrees with the germline gene, perhaps due to a read error. This sequence joins TRBV29-1 and TRBJ2-2, with D unclear. The CDR3 sequence is 14 residues long. Per germline, CDR1 SQVTM and CDR2 ANQGSEA. For the CDR3, the DNA is TGCAGCGTTGAATTCACCTTAAACAACGGGGAGCTGTTTTTT. This sequence encodes CSVEFTLNNGELFF.

This rearrangement joins TRBV5-4 to TRBJ2-1, with D perhaps TRBD2 (7 bases). This CDR3 region has 15 residues. With 0 bases removed from V and 5 bases from J, the gap between germline ends came to 12 bases. Germline V gene lookup returns CDR1 SGHNT and CDR2 YYREEE (reference sequence). The CDR3 DNA sequence: TGTGCCAGCAGCTTGGGTTGGGGGGGCCACAATGAGCAGTTCTTC. Its translation is CASSLGWGGHNEQFF.

This chain links TRBV27 with TRBJ1-6; tentatively, D is TRBD1 (6 bases). CDR3 length: 15 amino acids. The ends were cut back, 2 bases at V and 2 bases at J, with 7 bases in the middle. Germline CDR1 MNHEY, CDR2 SMNVEV (reference sequence). The CDR3 here is CASSLEGAYNSPLHF. The CDR3 coding sequence is TGTGCCAGCAGTTTAGAGGGGGCCTATAATTCACCCCTCCACTTT.

The chain couples TRBV9 to TRBJ1-1; D not resolved. Between the trimmed V and J ends, which lost 4 bases and 1 base, there was a span of 11 bases. Germline V gene data show CDR1 as SGDLS and CDR2 as YYNGEE. The CDR3 extends over 14 amino acids. In DNA, the CDR3 is TGTGCCAGCAGCCCCCTCGCAGGGAACACTGAAGCTTTCTTT. This translates into CASSPLAGNTEAFF.

J is TRBJ2-5 and V is TRBV27, with 8 bases that match TRBD1. Per germline, CDR1 MNHEY and CDR2 SMNVEV (reference sequence). The J segment lost 4 bases and the V segment lost 8 bases, leaving 21 bases of the junction unmatched. The CDR3 is 18 residues long. CDR3 region: CASGQPRGTGGKGETQYF. CDR3 sequence (DNA): TGTGCCAGCGGACAACCTAGGGGGACAGGCGGAAAGGGAGAGACCCAGTACTTC.

About this clone itself: Other nucleotide sequences from this sample produce the same CDR3. The genes are TRBV5-1 and TRBJ2-5; TRBD1 agrees at 8 bases. V shed 0 bases, J shed 2 bases, and the junction held 0 bases outside the gene matches. CDR3 size: 14 residues. Germline V lookup: CDR1 SGHRS, CDR2 YFSETQ. The CDR3 sequence is CASSLGQGQETQYF. As DNA, the CDR3 is TGCGCCAGCAGCTTGGGACAGGGGCAAGAGACCCAGTACTTC.

J is TRBJ2-7 and V is TRBV5-8; possible D gene TRBD1, 5 bases. Per the germline V gene, CDR1 is SGHTS and CDR2 is YDEGEE. V was cut by 4 bases and J by 4 bases, with 9 bases left in between. The length of the CDR3 is 12 residues. The CDR3, as DNA: TGTGCCAGCAGCCCCGACAGTTACGAGCAGTACTTC. Protein: CASSPDSYEQYF.

The chain combines TRBV6-5 with TRBJ1-1; D remains unclear. The CDR3 length is 13 residues. CDR1 and CDR2 from the germline V gene are MNHEY and SVGAGI. Trimming left V 6 bases short and J 1 base short, with 9 bases between. The CDR3 DNA follows: TGTGCCAGCAGCCAACAGAAGAACACTGAAGCTTTCTTT. This encodes CASSQQKNTEAFF.

The CDR3 region has the DNA TGTGCCACAGAGTTGGACAGGGGATATAGCAATCAGCCCCAGCATTTT. It yields the protein CATELDRGYSNQPQHF. The V and J genes are TRBV2 and TRBJ1-5; TRBD1 agrees at 9 bases. The CDR3 runs 16 residues. The J segment lost 0 bases and the V segment lost 10 bases, leaving 10 bases of the junction unmatched. CDR1 SNHLY and CDR2 FYNNEI come from the germline V gene.

The chain joins TRBV9 to TRBJ2-7, with no clear D. Germline V CDR1 and CDR2: SGDLS, YYNGEE. The germline V and J ends were trimmed by 3 bases and 2 bases, with 12 bases remaining between them. CDR3 length: 14 amino acids. Written as DNA, the CDR3 is TGTGCCAGCAGCGGCCCGAACAGCACCTACGAGCAGTACTTC. Translation: CASSGPNSTYEQYF.

This clone came up once. The chain couples TRBV27 to TRBJ1-2, with a possible D match to TRBD1 (5 bases). Germline CDR1 MNHEY, CDR2 SMNVEV (reference sequence). V was shortened by 5 bases and J by 3 bases, with 13 bases between the two germline ends. This CDR3 is built from 14 residues. CDR3 residues: CASSPWGRDYGYTF. In DNA, the CDR3 is TGTGCCAGCAGTCCCTGGGGCAGGGACTATGGCTACACCTTC.

The rearrangement uses TRBV7-2 and TRBJ2-5; 7 bases are a match to TRBD2. Germline V lookup: CDR1 SGHTA, CDR2 FQGNSA. CDR3 length equals 16 residues. After removal of 1 base from V and 4 bases from J, the junction contained 9 bases not matched to a gene. CDR3 in amino acids: CASSLGSGGGPETQYF. In DNA form, the CDR3 reads TGTGCCAGCAGCTTAGGTTCGGGAGGAGGACCAGAGACCCAGTACTTC.